This T cell receptor beta chain was recorded in a study of long-term antiretroviral therapy in people with HIV. Study-wide results and caveats: Information on adherence to ART, viral resistance or therapy changes was unavailable. HIV repertoires showed narrower CDR3 length ranges than controls.

Germline assignment: CDR1 SGHNT and CDR2 YYREEE (reference sequence). J was trimmed by 4 bases and V by 0 bases; bases with no gene match: 2. This CDR3 is built from 14 residues. In regard to this clone: Its antigen is unidentified.

Participants with HIV, all of them, were treated in the United States. Every specimen held between about 0.85-10 million cryopreserved PBMC. These were thawed and washed before DNA extraction. An immunoSEQ assay, version v3.0, was performed at survey level. The method was immunoSEQ multiplex PCR; TCRdb's version includes in-frame clones alone and lacks a portion of them. The table records 39,000 or so clones, over 70% of them present only once. This chain joins TRBV5-4 and TRBJ2-7, with TRBD1 matching over 9 bases. The sequence came from a man between 18 and 29 years old with HIV. The starting material was unsorted PBMCs, obtained 0.6 years after starting antiretroviral therapy. CDR3 loop: CASSLDGTGYEQYF. CDR3 nucleotide sequence: TGTGCCAGCAGCTTGGACGGGACAGGGTACGAGCAGTACTTC.